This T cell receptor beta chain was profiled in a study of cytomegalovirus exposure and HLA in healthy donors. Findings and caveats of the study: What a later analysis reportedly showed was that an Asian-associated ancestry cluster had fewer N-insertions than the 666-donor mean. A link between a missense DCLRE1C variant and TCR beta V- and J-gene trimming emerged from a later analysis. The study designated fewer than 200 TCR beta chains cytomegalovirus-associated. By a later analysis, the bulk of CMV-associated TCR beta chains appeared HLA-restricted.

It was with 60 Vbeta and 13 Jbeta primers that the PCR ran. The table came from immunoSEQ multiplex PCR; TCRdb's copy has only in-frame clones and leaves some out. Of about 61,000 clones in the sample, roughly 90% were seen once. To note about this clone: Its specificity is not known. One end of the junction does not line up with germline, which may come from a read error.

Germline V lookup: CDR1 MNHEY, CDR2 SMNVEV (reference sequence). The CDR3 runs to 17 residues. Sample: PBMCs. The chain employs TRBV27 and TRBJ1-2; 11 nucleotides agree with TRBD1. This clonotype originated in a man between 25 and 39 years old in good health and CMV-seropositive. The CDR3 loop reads CASSLSAGQGALYGYTF. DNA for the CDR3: TGTGCCAGCAGTTTATCCGCCGGACAGGGGGCCCTCTATGGCTATACCTTC.